Here is one TCR beta chain with its context. Its antigen is currently unknown. The donors comprised healthy bone marrow donors. The sample comes from a study of cytomegalovirus exposure and HLA in healthy donors. In the study overall: There were some 410 genotyped donors. Of these, 75% to 90% fell in the genetic ancestry cluster associated with self-reported Caucasian donors. Study outcomes and limitations: TCR beta sequences reportedly predicted the HLA-A and HLA-B alleles of most subjects accurately. In a later analysis, donors in an Asian-associated ancestry cluster reportedly had fewer N-insertions in productive TCRs than the cohort mean.

The PCR had 60 Vbeta and 13 Jbeta primers. Repertoires were generated with immunoSEQ multiplex PCR, while TCRdb's copy carries only in-frame clones and drops some. This table has roughly 190,000 clones, 74% appearing once. V gave up 5 bases and J gave up 5 bases, with 6 bases separating them. Germline CDR1 reads SEHNR; CDR2 reads FQNEAQ (reference sequence). The CDR3 contains 11 residues. V usage is TRBV7-9 and J usage is TRBJ2-5; D not certain. The receptor was derived from a young woman in good health and CMV-seropositive. The sequenced material came from PBMCs. CDR3 sequence reads: CASSTRETQYF. In DNA form, the CDR3 reads TGTGCCAGCAGCACCAGGGAGACCCAGTACTTC. Filled out from reference TRBV7-9 and TRBJ2-5, the complete variable domain reads DTGVSQNPRHKITKRGQNVTFRCDPISEHNRLYWYRQTLGQGPEFLTYFQNEAQLEKSRLLSDRFSAERPKGSFSTLEIQRTEQGDSAMYLCASSTRETQYFGPGTRLLVL.